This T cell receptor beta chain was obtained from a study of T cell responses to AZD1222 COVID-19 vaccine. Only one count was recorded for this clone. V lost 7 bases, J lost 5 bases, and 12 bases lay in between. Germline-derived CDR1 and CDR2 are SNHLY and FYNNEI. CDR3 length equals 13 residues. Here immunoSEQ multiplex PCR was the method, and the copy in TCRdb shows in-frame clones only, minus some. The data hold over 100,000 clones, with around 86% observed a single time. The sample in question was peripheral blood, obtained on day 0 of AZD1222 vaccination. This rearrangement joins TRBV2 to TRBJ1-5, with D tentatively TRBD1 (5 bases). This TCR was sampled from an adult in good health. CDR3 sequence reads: CASKSGGDQPQHF. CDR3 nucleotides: TGTGCCAGCAAAAGCGGGGGGGATCAGCCCCAGCATTTT. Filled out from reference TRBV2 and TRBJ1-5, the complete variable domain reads EPEVTQTPSHQVTQMGQEVILRCVPISNHLYFYWYRQILGQKVEFLVSFYNNEISEKSEIFDDQFSVERPDGSNFTLKIRSTKLEDSAMYFCASKSGGDQPQHFGDGTRLSIL.